What follows is one T cell receptor (beta chain) and its context. The sample comes from a study of T cell responses to AZD1222 COVID-19 vaccine. Only in-frame clones appear in the TCRdb table, and some are missing; sequencing was by immunoSEQ multiplex PCR. Found here are about 120,000 clones, 88% of them singletons; the top ten hold 18%. J was trimmed by 0 bases and V by 6 bases; bases with no gene match: 7. Germline lookup yields CDR1 PRHDT and CDR2 FYEKMQ (reference sequence). This CDR3 region has 16 residues. The chain carries TRBV13 and TRBJ2-3; 9 nucleotides line up with TRBD2. This TCR was recovered from an adult in good health. Sequencing was performed on peripheral blood, taken on day 0 of MenACWY control vaccination. CDR3 in DNA: TGTGCCAGCAGTCTAGCGGGAACCCCTAGCACAGATACGCAGTATTTT. This sequence encodes CASSLAGTPSTDTQYF. Full variable domain (missing parts from reference TRBV13 and TRBJ2-3): AAGVIQSPRHLIKEKRETATLKCYPIPRHDTVYWYQQGPGQDPQFLISFYEKMQSDKGSIPDRFSAQQFSDYHSELNMSSLELGDSALYFCASSLAGTPSTDTQYFGPGTRLTVL.